This T cell receptor (beta chain) was captured in a study of beta chain features in type 1 diabetes. Reverse transcribing all isolated RNA meant expressed TCRB transcripts were sequenced. Generated by immunoSEQ multiplex PCR, the TCRdb table keeps only in-frame clones and is missing some. The data contain hundreds of thousands of clones, roughly 15% of them seen just once; the ten biggest clones take up about 0.086%. With respect to this clone: As yet, its antigen is unknown.

Germline lookup yields CDR1 SGHDN and CDR2 FVKESK. This CDR3 comprises 15 residues. V lost 1 base to trimming and J lost 8 bases, with 14 bases between them. The study's findings and limits: Sequencing from cDNA could over-represent high-TCR-expressing cells. Patients' naive, central memory and Treg TCRB repertoires seemed closer to one another than those of healthy donors.

This receptor was identified in a man aged 18 to 30 in good health. The sequenced sample was naive CD4+ T cells from blood. The chain uses TRBV14 and TRBJ1-4, with no clear D. This CDR3 is CASSQGQSDGEKLFF. For the CDR3, the DNA is TGTGCCAGCAGCCAAGGGCAGAGTGATGGGGAAAAACTGTTTTTT.